The entry below describes one T cell receptor (beta chain). Its target is not known. The sample originates from a study of lymphopenia after photon versus proton radiotherapy. Generated by immunoSEQ multiplex PCR, the TCRdb table keeps only in-frame clones and is missing some. The sample lists about 20,000 clones; approximately 92% were seen once. Study-wide results and limits: After lymphocyte nadir, photon-treated repertoires showed oligoclonal expansion, especially CD8+ Temra. Proton therapy kept repertoires fairly stable, unlike photons, which gained effector/memory cells. Post-nadir TCR diversity decline inversely tracked overall survival among those who died.

The origin of this receptor is a middle-aged woman with cholangiocarcinoma. This sample comprised peripheral blood, obtained from a patient treated with photon-based radiotherapy.

CDR3 nucleotides: TGTGCCAGCTCACCCGTCAGGGCCGAAGACAAGGAGCAGTACTTC. It codes for CASSPVRAEDKEQYF. The chain links TRBV18 to TRBJ2-7; D possibly corresponds to TRBD1 (5 bases). Germline values: CDR1 KGHSH, CDR2 LQKENI. This CDR3 spans 15 amino acids. Between the trimmed V and J ends, which lost 3 bases and 7 bases, there was a span of 19 bases.